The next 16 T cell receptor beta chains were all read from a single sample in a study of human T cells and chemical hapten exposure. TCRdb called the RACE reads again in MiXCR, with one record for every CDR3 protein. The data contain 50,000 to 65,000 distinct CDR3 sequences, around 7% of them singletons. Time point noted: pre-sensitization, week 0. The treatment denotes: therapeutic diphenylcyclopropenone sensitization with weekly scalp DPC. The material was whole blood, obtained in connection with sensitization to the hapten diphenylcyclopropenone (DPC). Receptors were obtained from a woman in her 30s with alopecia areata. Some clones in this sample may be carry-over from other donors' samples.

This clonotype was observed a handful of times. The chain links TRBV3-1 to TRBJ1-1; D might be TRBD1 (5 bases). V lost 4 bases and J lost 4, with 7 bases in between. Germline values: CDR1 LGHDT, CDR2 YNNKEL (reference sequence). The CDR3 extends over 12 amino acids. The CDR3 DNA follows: TGTGCCAGCAGCCGAGGGACCACTGAAGCTTTCTTT. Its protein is CASSRGTTEAFF.

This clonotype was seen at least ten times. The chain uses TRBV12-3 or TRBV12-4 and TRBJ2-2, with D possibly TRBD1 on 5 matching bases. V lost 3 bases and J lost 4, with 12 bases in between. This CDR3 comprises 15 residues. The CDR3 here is CASSLGRASTGELFF. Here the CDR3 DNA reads TGTGCCAGCAGTTTGGGCAGGGCTTCCACCGGGGAGCTGTTTTTT.

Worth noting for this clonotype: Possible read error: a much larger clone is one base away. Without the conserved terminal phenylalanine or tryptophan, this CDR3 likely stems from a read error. The CDR3 loop reads CASSRDRVVEAFL. The CDR3 DNA sequence: TGTGCCAGCAGCAGGGACAGGGTTGTCGAAGCTTTCTTA. The chain employs TRBV12-3 or TRBV12-4 and TRBJ1-1, with TRBD1 matching over 9 bases. J was trimmed by 8 bases and V by 6 bases; bases with no gene match: 7. The CDR3 sequence is 13 residues long.

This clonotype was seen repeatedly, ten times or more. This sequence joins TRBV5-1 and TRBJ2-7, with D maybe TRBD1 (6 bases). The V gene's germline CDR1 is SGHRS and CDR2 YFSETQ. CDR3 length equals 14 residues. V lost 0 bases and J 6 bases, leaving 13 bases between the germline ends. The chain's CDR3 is CASSLAGELGEQYF. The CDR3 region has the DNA TGCGCCAGCAGCTTGGCAGGGGAGTTAGGCGAGCAGTACTTC. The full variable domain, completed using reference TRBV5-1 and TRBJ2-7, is KAGVTQTPRYLIKTRGQQVTLSCSPISGHRSVSWYQQTPGQGLQFLFEYFSETQRNKGNFPGRFSGRQFSNSRSEMNVSTLELGDSALYLCASSLAGELGEQYFGPGTRLTVT.

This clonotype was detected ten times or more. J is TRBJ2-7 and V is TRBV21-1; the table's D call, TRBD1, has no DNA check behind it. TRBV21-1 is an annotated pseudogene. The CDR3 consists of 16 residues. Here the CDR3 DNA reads TGTGCCAGCAGCAAAGCGCTAGGGGGGAACTCCTACGAGCAGTACTTC. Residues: CASSKALGGNSYEQYF.

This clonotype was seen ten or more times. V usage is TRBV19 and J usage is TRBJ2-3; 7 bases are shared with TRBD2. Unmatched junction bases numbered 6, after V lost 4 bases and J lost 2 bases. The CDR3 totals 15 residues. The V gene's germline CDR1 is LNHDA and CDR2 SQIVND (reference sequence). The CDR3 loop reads CASSTLAVPTDTQYF. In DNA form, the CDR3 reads TGTGCCAGTAGTACGCTAGCGGTCCCCACAGATACGCAGTATTTT.

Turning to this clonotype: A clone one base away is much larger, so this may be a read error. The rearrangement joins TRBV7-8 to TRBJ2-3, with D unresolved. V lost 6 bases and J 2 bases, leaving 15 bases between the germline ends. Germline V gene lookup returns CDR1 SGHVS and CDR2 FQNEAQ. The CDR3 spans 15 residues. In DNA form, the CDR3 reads TGTGCCAGCAGTAGGATTGGCGGCTTCACAGATACGCAGTATTTT. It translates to CASSRIGGFTDTQYF.

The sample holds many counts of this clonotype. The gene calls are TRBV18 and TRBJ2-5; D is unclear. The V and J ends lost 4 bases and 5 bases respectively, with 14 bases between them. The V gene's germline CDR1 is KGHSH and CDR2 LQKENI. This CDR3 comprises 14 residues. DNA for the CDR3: TGTGCCAGCTCACGTGGGGTTAACTGGGAGACCCAGTACTTC. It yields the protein CASSRGVNWETQYF.

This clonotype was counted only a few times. The CDR3, as DNA: TGTGCCATCAGCGCCGGCTCGACAGGGAGCTCTGGAAACACCATATATTTT. Its protein is CAISAGSTGSSGNTIYF. This chain links TRBV10-3 with TRBJ1-3; TRBD1 matches 7 bases. The CDR3 is 17 residues long. The germline V gene encodes CDR1 ENHRY and CDR2 SYGVKD. With V trimmed by 6 bases and J by 0 bases, 11 bases remained unmatched.

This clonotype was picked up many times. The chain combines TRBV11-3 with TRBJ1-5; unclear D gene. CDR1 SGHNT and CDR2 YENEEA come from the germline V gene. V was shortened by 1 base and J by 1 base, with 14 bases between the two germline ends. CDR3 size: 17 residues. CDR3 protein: CASSLVGRGASNQPQHF. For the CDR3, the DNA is TGTGCCAGCAGCTTAGTAGGTCGGGGAGCGAGCAATCAGCCCCAGCATTTT.

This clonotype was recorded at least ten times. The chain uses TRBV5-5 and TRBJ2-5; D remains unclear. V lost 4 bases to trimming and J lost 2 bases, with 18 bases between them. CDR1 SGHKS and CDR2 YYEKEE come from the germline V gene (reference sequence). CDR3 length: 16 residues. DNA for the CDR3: TGTGCCAGCAGCCCACTTAACCTGAACCTACAAGAGACCCAGTACTTC. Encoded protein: CASSPLNLNLQETQYF. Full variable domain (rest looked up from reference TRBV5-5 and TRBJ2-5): DAGVTQSPTHLIKTRGQQVTLRCSPISGHKSVSWYQQVLGQGPQFIFQYYEKEERGRGNFPDRFSARQFPNYSSELNVNALLLGDSALYLCASSPLNLNLQETQYFGPGTRLLVL.

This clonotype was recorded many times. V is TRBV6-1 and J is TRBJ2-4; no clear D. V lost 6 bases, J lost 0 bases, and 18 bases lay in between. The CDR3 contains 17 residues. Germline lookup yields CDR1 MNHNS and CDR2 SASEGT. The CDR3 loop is CASSVKTVNLAKNIQYF. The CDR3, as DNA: TGTGCCAGCAGCGTAAAGACCGTGAATCTAGCCAAAAACATTCAGTACTTC.

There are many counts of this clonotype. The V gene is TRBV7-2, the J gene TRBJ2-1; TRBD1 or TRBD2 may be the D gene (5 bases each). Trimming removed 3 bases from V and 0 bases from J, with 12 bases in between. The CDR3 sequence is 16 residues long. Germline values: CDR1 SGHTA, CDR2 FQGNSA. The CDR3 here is CASSFTRGSSYNEQFF. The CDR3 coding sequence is TGTGCCAGCAGCTTTACTAGGGGAAGCTCCTACAATGAGCAGTTCTTC.

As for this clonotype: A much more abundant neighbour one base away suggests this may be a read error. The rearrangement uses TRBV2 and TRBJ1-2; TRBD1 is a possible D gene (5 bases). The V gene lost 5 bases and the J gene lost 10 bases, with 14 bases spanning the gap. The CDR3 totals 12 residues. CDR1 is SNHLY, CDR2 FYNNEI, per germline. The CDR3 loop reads CASSLQVPDYTF. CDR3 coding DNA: TGTGCCAGCAGTTTACAGGTTCCTGACTACACCTTC. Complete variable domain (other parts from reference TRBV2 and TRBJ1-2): EPEVTQTPSHQVTQMGQEVILRCVPISNHLYFYWYRQILGQKVEFLVSFYNNEISEKSEIFDDQFSVERPDGSNFTLKIRSTKLEDSAMYFCASSLQVPDYTFGSGTRLTVV.

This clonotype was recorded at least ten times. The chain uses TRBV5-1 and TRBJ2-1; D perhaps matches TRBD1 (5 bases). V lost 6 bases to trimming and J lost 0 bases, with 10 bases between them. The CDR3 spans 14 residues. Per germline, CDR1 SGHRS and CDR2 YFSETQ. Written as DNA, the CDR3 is TGCGCCAGCAACCAGGGCAACTCCTACAATGAGCAGTTCTTC. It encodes CASNQGNSYNEQFF.

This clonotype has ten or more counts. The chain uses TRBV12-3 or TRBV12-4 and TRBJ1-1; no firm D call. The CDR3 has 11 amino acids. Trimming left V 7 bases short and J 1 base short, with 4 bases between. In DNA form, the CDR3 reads TGTGCCAGCACGGAGAACACTGAAGCTTTCTTT. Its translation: CASTENTEAFF.